This T cell receptor beta chain stems from a study of CD8 T cells in ankylosing spondylitis. As the method for making TCR beta libraries, quantitative 5'-RACE with molecular barcodes was used. TCRdb processed the 5' RACE reads anew with MiXCR; each CDR3 protein has one entry. This table has approximately 400,000 distinct CDR3 sequences, roughly 17% appearing once. About this clonotype: Antigen specificity is unknown.

CDR3 length: 13 amino acids. V was trimmed by 1 base and J by 5 bases, leaving 9 bases between them. From germline, CDR1 is GTSNPN and CDR2 SVGIG (reference sequence). Study findings and constraints: In ankylosing spondylitis blood, a motif of about eight highly homologous TCR beta variants appeared characteristic. Matched ankylosing spondylitis synovial fluid reportedly contained a significantly enriched population of disease-linked clones.

The J gene is TRBJ1-5, the V gene TRBV30; D not resolved. The receptor was isolated from a male donor with ankylosing spondylitis. What was sequenced was blood, either unsorted or a sorted T cell fraction (not recorded which). The CDR3 coding sequence is TGTGCCTGGAGTGGGGCAGGCGATCAGCCCCAGCATTTT. This gives the protein CAWSGAGDQPQHF.